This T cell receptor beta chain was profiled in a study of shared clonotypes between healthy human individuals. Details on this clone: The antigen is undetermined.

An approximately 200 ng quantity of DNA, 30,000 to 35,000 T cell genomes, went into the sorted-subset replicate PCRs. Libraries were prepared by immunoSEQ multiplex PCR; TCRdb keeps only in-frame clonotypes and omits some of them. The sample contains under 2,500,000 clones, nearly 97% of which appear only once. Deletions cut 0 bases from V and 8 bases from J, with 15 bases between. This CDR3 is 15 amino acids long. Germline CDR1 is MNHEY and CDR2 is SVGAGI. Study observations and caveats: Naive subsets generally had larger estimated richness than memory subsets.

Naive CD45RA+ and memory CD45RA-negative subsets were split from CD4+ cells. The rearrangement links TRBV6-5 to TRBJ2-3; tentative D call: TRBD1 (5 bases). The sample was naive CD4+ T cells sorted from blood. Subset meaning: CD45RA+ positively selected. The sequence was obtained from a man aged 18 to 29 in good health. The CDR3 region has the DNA TGTGCCAGCAGTTACTCGATATCAGGGTCCGGTACGCAGTATTTT. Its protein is CASSYSISGSGTQYF.